Below are 21 T cell receptor beta chains sequenced from a single sample in a study of blood T cell repertoires in COVID-19. The repertoire was sequenced with immunoSEQ multiplex PCR; TCRdb's copy has only in-frame clones and lacks some. This table holds fewer than 50,000 clones, about 85% found once. Sample: peripheral blood. The receptors were gathered from a man aged 50-59 years with active COVID-19.

This chain joins TRBV6-2 or TRBV6-3 and TRBJ1-2, with D possibly being TRBD1 (6 bases). The CDR3 length is 16 residues. CDR1 and CDR2 (germline): MNHEY, SVGEGT. Trimming took off 2 bases at V and 2 bases at J, with 15 bases between the two ends. The CDR3 reads CASSYDRQVGNYGYTF. The CDR3 DNA sequence: TGTGCCAGCAGTTACGACAGGCAGGTCGGAAACTATGGCTACACCTTC.

The chain recombines TRBV7-2 with TRBJ1-5, with 7 bases lining up with TRBD1. This CDR3 has 13 amino acids. J gave up 11 bases and V 3 bases, and 7 bases lay outside the gene matches. CDR1 and CDR2 from the germline V gene are SGHTA and FQGNSA. DNA of the CDR3: TGTGCCAGCAGCTTCGACAGGGAATCAGCCCAGCATTTT. Its translation is CASSFDRESAQHF.

This clone was counted once. The chain recombines TRBV7-9 with TRBJ2-6, with D tentatively TRBD1 (6 bases). Germline loops: CDR1 SEHNR, CDR2 FQNEAQ (reference sequence). V was cut by 6 bases and J by 0 bases, with 15 bases left in between. This CDR3 contains 17 residues. CDR3 sequence reads: CASSPIDRSSGANVLTF. CDR3 nucleotide sequence: TGTGCCAGCAGTCCTATTGACAGGTCCTCTGGGGCCAACGTCCTGACTTTC.

V gene TRBV28 combines with J gene TRBJ2-1, with a tentative D call TRBD1 (6 bases). Per the germline V gene, CDR1 is MDHEN and CDR2 is SYDVKM. The CDR3 has 13 residues. The chain's CDR3 is CGSGQKLQLEQFF. Here the CDR3 DNA reads TGTGGCTCCGGACAGAAATTACAATTAGAGCAGTTCTTC. The variable domain in full, completed from reference TRBV28 and TRBJ2-1, reads DVKVTQSSRYLVKRTGEKVFLECVQDMDHENMFWYRQDPGLGLRLIYFSYDVKMKEKGDIPEGYSVSREKKERFSLILESASTNQTSMYLCGSGQKLQLEQFFGPGTRLTVL.

This clone has only one observation. V gene TRBV15 combines with J gene TRBJ1-1, with a tentative D call TRBD1 (5 bases). This CDR3 region has 15 residues. V lost 1 base and J 11 bases, leaving 20 bases between the germline ends. The germline gives CDR1 LNHNV, CDR2 YYDKDF (reference sequence). The CDR3 bases are TGTGCCACCAGCAGAGTGGGAGGGGCGGGACGTGATGCTTTCTTT. Protein: CATSRVGGAGRDAFF.

This clone was seen a few times. The chain links TRBV29-1 to TRBJ2-7; tentatively, D is TRBD2 (6 bases). V was trimmed by 5 bases and J by 7 bases, leaving 18 bases between them. Per germline, CDR1 SQVTM and CDR2 ANQGSEA. The CDR3 runs 13 residues. CDR3 in DNA: TGCAGCGTTCGGGACTCCTTAGCCCTGGAGCAGTACTTC. It is translated as CSVRDSLALEQYF.

In its sample, this clone is medium-sized. The chain employs TRBV4-1 and TRBJ2-7; D possibly corresponds to TRBD1 (6 bases). The V and J ends lost 1 base and 2 bases respectively, with 6 bases between them. Germline lookup yields CDR1 MGHRA and CDR2 YSYEKL. This CDR3 has 13 residues. In DNA form, the CDR3 reads TGCGCCAGCAGCCAAGGACAGGCCTACGAGCAGTACTTC. As protein: CASSQGQAYEQYF.

The chain couples TRBV11-2 to TRBJ2-1, with 8 nucleotides matching TRBD2. V was clipped by 5 bases and J by 4 bases; unmatched bases: 4. Germline assignment: CDR1 SGHAT and CDR2 FQNNGV. The CDR3 loop spans 14 amino acids. CDR3 sequence reads: CASSGAGGYNEQFF. Written as DNA, the CDR3 is TGTGCCAGCAGCGGGGCGGGGGGTTACAATGAGCAGTTCTTC.

The chain uses TRBV24-1 and TRBJ2-2; no definite D call. Germline assignment: CDR1 KGHDR and CDR2 SFDVKD. V dropped 0 bases and J dropped 4 bases, with 5 bases sitting between them. The CDR3 loop spans 14 amino acids. This CDR3 reads CATSDLTFTGELFF. CDR3 nucleotides: TGTGCCACCAGTGATTTGACTTTCACCGGGGAGCTGTTTTTT.

There are a few counts of this clone. The V call is TRBV19, the J call TRBJ1-2, with a possible D match to TRBD1 (6 bases). Trimming stripped 6 bases from V and 7 bases from J, with 12 bases between. This CDR3 is built from 12 residues. Germline assignment: CDR1 LNHDA and CDR2 SQIVND (reference sequence). The CDR3 is CASSGDRIGYTF. DNA for the CDR3: TGTGCCAGTAGCGGAGACAGGATTGGCTACACCTTC. Using reference TRBV19 and TRBJ1-2 for the parts outside the CDR3, the full variable domain is DGGITQSPKYLFRKEGQNVTLSCEQNLNHDAMYWYRQDPGQGLRLIYYSQIVNDFQKGDIAEGYSVSREKKESFPLTVTSAQKNPTAFYLCASSGDRIGYTFGSGTRLTVV.

The rearrangement joins TRBV6-4 to TRBJ2-1; TRBD2 matches 8 bases. Germline lookup yields CDR1 MRHNA and CDR2 SNTAGT. The V and J ends lost 8 bases and 0 bases, in that order; junction bases with no gene match: 3. The CDR3 is 14 amino acids. The CDR3 nucleotides read TGTGCCAGCCGGGGGGGGGCCTCCTACAATGAGCAGTTCTTC. The encoded protein is CASRGGASYNEQFF.

The chain couples TRBV12-3 or TRBV12-4 to TRBJ2-7; TRBD2 matches at 8 bases. The CDR3 is made up of 13 amino acids. Losses at the gene ends were 6 bases for V and 7 bases for J; bases not matched to a gene: 8. DNA of the CDR3: TGTGCCAGCAGCTTCGTCGGCGGGAGGGAGCAGTACTTC. This encodes CASSFVGGREQYF.

The V call is TRBV9, the J call TRBJ2-7, with 9 bases lining up with TRBD1. The CDR3 extends over 15 amino acids. Trimming at V came to 2 bases and at J to 5 bases, leaving 8 bases not matched to a gene. The germline V gene encodes CDR1 SGDLS and CDR2 YYNGEE. CDR3 loop: CASSVSPDRGHEQYF. The CDR3, as DNA: TGTGCCAGCAGCGTCTCACCGGACAGGGGACACGAGCAGTACTTC.

V is TRBV3-1 (or the pseudogene TRBV3-2) and J is TRBJ1-6, with a possible D match to TRBD1 (5 bases). CDR1 is LGHDT and CDR2 is YNNKEL in the germline V gene (reference sequence). The CDR3 totals 14 residues. V shed 0 bases and J shed 10 bases, with 10 bases lying between them. The CDR3 region is CASSQERGCSPLHF. DNA of the CDR3: TGTGCCAGCAGCCAAGAGCGGGGCTGCTCACCCCTCCACTTT.

Here the CDR3 DNA reads TGTGCCAGCAGGCCTCAGGGGGTTATCACAGATACGCAGTATTTT. This codes for CASRPQGVITDTQYF. The rearrangement uses TRBV6-5 and TRBJ2-3; 7 bases match TRBD1. This CDR3 contains 15 residues. Trimming took 6 bases from V and 2 from J; bases not matched to a gene: 8. Per germline, CDR1 MNHEY and CDR2 SVGAGI.

The V call is TRBV27, the J call TRBJ1-2, with TRBD1 matching 7 bases. The germline V gene encodes CDR1 MNHEY and CDR2 SMNVEV (reference sequence). This CDR3 region has 13 residues. The junction had 6 bases not matched to a gene; V was cut back by 5 bases and J by 6 bases. In nucleotides, the CDR3 is TGTGCCAGCAGTCCCCATACAGGGGATGGCTACACCTTC. Translation gives CASSPHTGDGYTF.

As to this clone: The junction does not match germline at one end; this may be a read error. This chain connects TRBV18 to TRBJ2-2; D call uncertain. Germline-derived CDR1 and CDR2 are KGHSH and LQKENI. The CDR3 consists of 15 residues. CDR3 amino acids: CASPPRSPSIGELFF. The CDR3 coding sequence is TGTGCCAGCCCACCCCGGTCCCCCTCAATCGGGGAGCTGTTTTTT.

The chain recombines TRBV4-1 with TRBJ2-7; D might be TRBD1 (5 bases). This CDR3 comprises 15 residues. CDR1 is MGHRA and CDR2 is YSYEKL in the germline V gene. Trimming cost V 2 bases and J 0 bases, with 11 bases left between them. The CDR3 loop is CASSQRTTHSYEQYF. Written as DNA, the CDR3 is TGCGCCAGCAGCCAAAGGACAACCCACTCCTACGAGCAGTACTTC.

The CDR3 DNA reads TGTGCCAGCAGCTTGGGGACAGGGTATTCGGCCAAAAACATTCAGTACTTC. Its translation: CASSLGTGYSAKNIQYF. The chain links TRBV5-4 to TRBJ2-4; the match to TRBD1 covers 8 bases. Unmatched junction bases numbered 6, after V lost 0 bases and J lost 1 base. CDR1 is SGHNT and CDR2 is YYREEE in the germline V gene (reference sequence). The CDR3 extends over 17 amino acids.

This chain uses TRBV19 with TRBJ1-3; tentatively, D is TRBD1 (6 bases). Trimming pared 5 bases from V and 0 bases from J, leaving 11 bases between. The CDR3 loop spans 15 amino acids. The germline V gene encodes CDR1 LNHDA and CDR2 SQIVND (reference sequence). The CDR3, as DNA: TGTGCCAGTAGTCCTAGGGGGTACTCTGGAAACACCATATATTTT. As protein: CASSPRGYSGNTIYF.

The chain has TRBV19 and TRBJ2-4; 9 bases line up with TRBD1. The CDR3 is 14 residues long. In germline, CDR1 is LNHDA, CDR2 SQIVND (reference sequence). The V and J ends lost 10 bases and 3 bases, in that order; junction bases with no gene match: 7. The CDR3 is CATDRGGGKNIQYF. The CDR3 region has the DNA TGTGCCACGGACAGGGGAGGAGGCAAAAACATTCAGTACTTC.